This note documents a single TCR beta chain sequence. What it binds is not known. The record originates from a study of T cell therapy after organ transplantation. Across the whole study: Long-term post-therapy blood was drawn 20 to 29 weeks after therapy ended.

As to time point: 20-29 weeks after completion of therapy. Germline trimming cut 1 base from V and 6 bases from J; bases unmatched to any gene: 12. The CDR3 has 16 amino acids. Germline values: CDR1 MNHNS, CDR2 SASEGT. Findings and limits, study-wide: Nonresponders had marked pretherapy clonal expansions and little post-therapy change. Post-therapy reconstitution appeared to include transferred and endogenous clonotypes.

The method was immunoSEQ multiplex PCR; TCRdb's version includes in-frame clones alone and lacks a portion of them. The sample shows roughly 3,500 clones, about 69% of them seen only once. The sample in question was CD8+ T cells from blood, obtained after autologous CMV-specific T cell therapy. The chain is built from TRBV6-1 and TRBJ2-7, with 7 bases aligning to TRBD1. This receptor was identified in a human patient who had received a solid organ transplant and had CMV disease. The graft donor may have given rise to some T cells. CDR3: CASSEEIGQANGEQYF. The CDR3 DNA sequence: TGTGCCAGCAGTGAAGAGATAGGACAGGCCAATGGCGAGCAGTACTTC.